Detailed here is one TCR beta chain. Its antigen is unidentified. This record comes from a study of blood T cells in healthy people across ages. CDR3 length: 13 amino acids. Per germline, CDR1 ENHRY and CDR2 SYGVKD. V shed 2 bases and J shed 5 bases, with 7 bases lying between them. A J-beta primer mix and a sample-barcoded 5' primer were used in a second PCR of roughly 6 to 12 cycles. TCRdb itself ran the 5' RACE reads through MiXCR, one entry per CDR3 protein. The data show fewer than 1 million distinct CDR3 sequences, roughly 44% seen once. The donors, healthy Caucasians from Russia, were aged roughly 6 to 100. General observations from the study: Strong correlation linked observed beta diversity and percent naive T cells. Comparison with aged donors showed that long-lived donors had more naive CD4+ cells and higher diversity.

The rearrangement joins TRBV10-3 to TRBJ2-1, with D perhaps matching TRBD1 or TRBD2 (5 bases each). The sequenced sample consisted of blood. The sequence was obtained from a man in his fifties or sixties in good health. CDR3 residues: CAISEGGHNEQFF. In nucleotides, the CDR3 is TGTGCCATCAGTGAGGGGGGACACAATGAGCAGTTCTTC.